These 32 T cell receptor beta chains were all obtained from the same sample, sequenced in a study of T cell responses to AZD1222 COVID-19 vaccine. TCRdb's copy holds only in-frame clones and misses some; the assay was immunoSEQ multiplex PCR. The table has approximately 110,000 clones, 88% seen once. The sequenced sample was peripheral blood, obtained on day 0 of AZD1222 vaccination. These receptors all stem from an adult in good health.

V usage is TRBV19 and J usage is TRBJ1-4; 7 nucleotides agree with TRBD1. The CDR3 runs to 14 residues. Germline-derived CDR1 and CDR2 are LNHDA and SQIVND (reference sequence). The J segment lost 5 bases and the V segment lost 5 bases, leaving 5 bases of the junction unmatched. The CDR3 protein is CASSHGTANEKLFF. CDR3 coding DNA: TGTGCCAGTAGTCATGGGACAGCGAATGAAAAACTGTTTTTT.

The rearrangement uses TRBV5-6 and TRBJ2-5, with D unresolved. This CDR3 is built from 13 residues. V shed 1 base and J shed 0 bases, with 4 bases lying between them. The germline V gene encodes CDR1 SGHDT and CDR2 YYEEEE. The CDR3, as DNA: TGTGCCAGCAGCTTGTGGAACCAAGAGACCCAGTACTTC. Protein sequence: CASSLWNQETQYF.

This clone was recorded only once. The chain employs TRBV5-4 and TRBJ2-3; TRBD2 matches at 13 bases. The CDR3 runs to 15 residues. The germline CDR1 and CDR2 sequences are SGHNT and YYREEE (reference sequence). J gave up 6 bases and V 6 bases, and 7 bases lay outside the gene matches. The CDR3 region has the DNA TGTGCCAGCACCAGGACTAGCGGGAGTGGGGATACGCAGTATTTT. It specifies CASTRTSGSGDTQYF.

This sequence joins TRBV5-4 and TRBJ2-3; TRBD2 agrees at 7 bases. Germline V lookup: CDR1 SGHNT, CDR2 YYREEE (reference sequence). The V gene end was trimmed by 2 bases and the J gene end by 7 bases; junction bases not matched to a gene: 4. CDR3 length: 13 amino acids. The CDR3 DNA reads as TGTGCCAGCAGCTTTGGGGGGGTCAATACGCAGTATTTT. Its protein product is CASSFGGVNTQYF.

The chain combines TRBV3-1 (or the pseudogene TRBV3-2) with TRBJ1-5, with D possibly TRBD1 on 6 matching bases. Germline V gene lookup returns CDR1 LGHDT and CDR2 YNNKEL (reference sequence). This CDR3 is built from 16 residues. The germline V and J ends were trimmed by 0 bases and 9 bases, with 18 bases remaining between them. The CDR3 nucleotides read TGTGCCAGCAGCCAAGATGTGGTAGGCAGGGGTTTGCCCCAGCATTTT. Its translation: CASSQDVVGRGLPQHF.

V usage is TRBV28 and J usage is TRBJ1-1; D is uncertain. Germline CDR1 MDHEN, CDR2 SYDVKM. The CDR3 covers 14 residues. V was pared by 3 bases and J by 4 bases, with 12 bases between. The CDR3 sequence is CASSFPGSLTEAFF. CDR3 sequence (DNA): TGTGCCAGCAGTTTCCCGGGAAGCCTCACTGAAGCTTTCTTT.

The CDR3 bases are TGTGCCAGCAGCCTACAGGGGGCACTTGGAAACACCATATATTTT. Translating gives CASSLQGALGNTIYF. The chain joins TRBV25-1 to TRBJ1-3, with 9 bases identical to TRBD1. This CDR3 comprises 15 residues. CDR1 is MGHDK, CDR2 SYGVNS, per germline. The trim removed 6 bases at V and 3 bases at J, leaving 6 bases unmatched.

The CDR3 sequence is CASSLGEGPQFF. The CDR3 coding sequence is TGTGCCAGCAGCTTAGGGGAGGGTCCACAGTTCTTC. This chain links TRBV7-3 with TRBJ2-1; TRBD2 matches at 7 bases. Germline V lookup: CDR1 SGHTA, CDR2 FQGTGA. With V trimmed by 2 bases and J by 13 bases, 5 bases remained unmatched. This CDR3 region has 12 residues.

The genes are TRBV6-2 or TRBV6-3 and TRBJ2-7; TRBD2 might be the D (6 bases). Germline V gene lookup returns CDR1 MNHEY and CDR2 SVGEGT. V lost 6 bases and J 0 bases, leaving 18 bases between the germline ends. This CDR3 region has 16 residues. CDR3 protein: CASSPAGPVPSYEQYF. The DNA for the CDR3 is TGTGCCAGCAGCCCCGCGGGGCCAGTACCCTCCTACGAGCAGTACTTC.

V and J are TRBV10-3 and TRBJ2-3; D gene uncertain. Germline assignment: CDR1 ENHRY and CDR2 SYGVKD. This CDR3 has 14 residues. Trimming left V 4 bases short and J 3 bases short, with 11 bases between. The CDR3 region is CAISAPPMTDTQYF. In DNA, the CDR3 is TGTGCCATCAGTGCGCCCCCGATGACAGATACGCAGTATTTT.

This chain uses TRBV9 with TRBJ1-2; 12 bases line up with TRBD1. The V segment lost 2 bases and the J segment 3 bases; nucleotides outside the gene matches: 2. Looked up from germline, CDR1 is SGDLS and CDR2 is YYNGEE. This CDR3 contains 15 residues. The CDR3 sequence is CASSVGDRGHYGYTF. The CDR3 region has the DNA TGTGCCAGCAGCGTGGGGGACAGGGGGCACTATGGCTACACCTTC.

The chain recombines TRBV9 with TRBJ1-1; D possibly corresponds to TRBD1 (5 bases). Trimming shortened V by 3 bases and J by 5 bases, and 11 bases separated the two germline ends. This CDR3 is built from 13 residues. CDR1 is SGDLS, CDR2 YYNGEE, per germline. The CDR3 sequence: CASSAGTETEAFF. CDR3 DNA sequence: TGTGCCAGCAGCGCAGGGACCGAGACTGAAGCTTTCTTT. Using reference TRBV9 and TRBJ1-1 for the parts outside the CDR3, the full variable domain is DSGVTQTPKHLITATGQRVTLRCSPRSGDLSVYWYQQSLDQGLQFLIQYYNGEERAKGNILERFSAQQFPDLHSELNLSSLELGDSALYFCASSAGTETEAFFGQGTRLTVV.

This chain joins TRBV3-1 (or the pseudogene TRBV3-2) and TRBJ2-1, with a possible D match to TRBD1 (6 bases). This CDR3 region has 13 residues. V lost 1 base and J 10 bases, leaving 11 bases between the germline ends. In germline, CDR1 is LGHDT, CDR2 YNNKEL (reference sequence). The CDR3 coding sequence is TGTGCCAGCAGCCAAGTTTCGAGGGGGGAGCAGTTCTTC. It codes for CASSQVSRGEQFF.

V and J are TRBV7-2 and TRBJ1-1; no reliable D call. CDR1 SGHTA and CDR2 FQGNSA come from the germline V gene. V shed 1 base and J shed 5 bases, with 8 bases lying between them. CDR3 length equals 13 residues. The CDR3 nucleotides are TGTGCCAGCAGCTTAGGAGGGTGGACTGAAGCTTTCTTT. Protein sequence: CASSLGGWTEAFF. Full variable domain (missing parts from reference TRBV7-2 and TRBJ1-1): GAGVSQSPSNKVTEKGKDVELRCDPISGHTALYWYRQSLGQGLEFLIYFQGNSAPDKSGLPSDRFSAERTGGSVSTLTIQRTQQEDSAVYLCASSLGGWTEAFFGQGTRLTVV.

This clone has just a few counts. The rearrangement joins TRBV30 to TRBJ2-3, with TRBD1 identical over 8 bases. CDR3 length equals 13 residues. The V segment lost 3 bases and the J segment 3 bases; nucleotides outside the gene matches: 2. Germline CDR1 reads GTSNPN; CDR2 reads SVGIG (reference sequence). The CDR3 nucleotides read TGTGCCTGGAGGTACAGGGGGACAGATACGCAGTATTTT. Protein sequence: CAWRYRGTDTQYF.

The CDR3 DNA reads as TGTGCCAGCAGCAAAGCGCTTGCAGGGTGGGTCCTTTTGGGCTACACCTTC. It encodes CASSKALAGWVLLGYTF. This chain joins TRBV21-1 and TRBJ1-2; the table's TRBD1 call for D was not verified on the DNA. TRBV21-1 is shown as a pseudogene. The CDR3 totals 17 residues.

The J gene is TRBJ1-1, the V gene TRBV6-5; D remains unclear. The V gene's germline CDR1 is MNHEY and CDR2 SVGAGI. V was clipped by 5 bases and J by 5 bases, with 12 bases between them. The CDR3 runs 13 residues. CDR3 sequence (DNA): TGTGCCAGCAGTCCCCGGGCGCTAACTGAAGCTTTCTTT. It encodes CASSPRALTEAFF.

CDR3 coding DNA: TGTGCCAGCAGCTTGCTAGCGGGAGACCACGAGCAGTACTTC. Its translation: CASSLLAGDHEQYF. This sequence joins TRBV5-6 and TRBJ2-7; TRBD2 matches 10 bases. Per the germline V gene, CDR1 is SGHDT and CDR2 is YYEEEE. The J segment lost 5 bases and the V segment lost 1 base, leaving 3 bases of the junction unmatched. The CDR3 extends over 14 amino acids.

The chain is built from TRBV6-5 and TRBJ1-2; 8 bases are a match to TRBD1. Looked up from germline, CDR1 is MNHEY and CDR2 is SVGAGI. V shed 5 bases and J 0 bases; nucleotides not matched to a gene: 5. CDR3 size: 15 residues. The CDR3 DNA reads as TGTGCCAGCAGTAGACAGGGGTTAACTAACTATGGCTACACCTTC. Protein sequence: CASSRQGLTNYGYTF.

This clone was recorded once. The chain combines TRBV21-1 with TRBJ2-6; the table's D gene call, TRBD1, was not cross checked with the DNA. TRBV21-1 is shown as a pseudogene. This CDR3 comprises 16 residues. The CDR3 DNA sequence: TGTGCCAGCAGCGGGGACAGGGGAACTGGGGCCAACGTCCTGACTTTC. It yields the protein CASSGDRGTGANVLTF.

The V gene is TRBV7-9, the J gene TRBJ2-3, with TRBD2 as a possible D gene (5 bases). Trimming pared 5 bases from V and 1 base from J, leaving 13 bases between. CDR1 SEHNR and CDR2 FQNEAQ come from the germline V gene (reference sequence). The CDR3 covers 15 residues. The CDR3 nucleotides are TGTGCCAGCAGCCCCAGGCGGGTTCGCACAGATACGCAGTATTTT. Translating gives CASSPRRVRTDTQYF.

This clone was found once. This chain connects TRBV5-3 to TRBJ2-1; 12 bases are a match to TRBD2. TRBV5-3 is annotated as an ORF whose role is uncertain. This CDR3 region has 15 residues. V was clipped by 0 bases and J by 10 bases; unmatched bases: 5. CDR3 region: CARSLGTSGKNEQFF. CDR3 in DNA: TGTGCCAGAAGCTTGGGGACTAGCGGGAAGAACGAGCAGTTCTTC.

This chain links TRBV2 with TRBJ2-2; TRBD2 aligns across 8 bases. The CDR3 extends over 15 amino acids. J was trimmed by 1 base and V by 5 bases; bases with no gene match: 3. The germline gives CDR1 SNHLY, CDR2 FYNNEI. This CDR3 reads CASSKREGNTGELFF. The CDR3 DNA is TGTGCCAGCAGTAAACGGGAGGGGAACACCGGGGAGCTGTTTTTT.

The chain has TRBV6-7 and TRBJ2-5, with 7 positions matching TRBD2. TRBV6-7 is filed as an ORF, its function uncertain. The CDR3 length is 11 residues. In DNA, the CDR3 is TGTGTGGGAGGGAAGCAAGAGACCCAGTACTTC. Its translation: CVGGKQETQYF.

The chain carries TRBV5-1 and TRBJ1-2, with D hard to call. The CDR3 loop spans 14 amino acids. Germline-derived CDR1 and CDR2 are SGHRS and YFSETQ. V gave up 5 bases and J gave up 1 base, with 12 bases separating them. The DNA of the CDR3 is TGCGCCAGCAGGGAGGGAATGGGTAACTATGGCTACACCTTC. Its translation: CASREGMGNYGYTF.

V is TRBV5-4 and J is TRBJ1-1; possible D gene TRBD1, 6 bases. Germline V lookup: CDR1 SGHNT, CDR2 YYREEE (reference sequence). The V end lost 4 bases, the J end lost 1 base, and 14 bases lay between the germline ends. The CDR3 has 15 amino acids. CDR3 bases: TGTGCCAGCAGCCAGAGGACAGAGCCGAACACTGAAGCTTTCTTT. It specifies CASSQRTEPNTEAFF.

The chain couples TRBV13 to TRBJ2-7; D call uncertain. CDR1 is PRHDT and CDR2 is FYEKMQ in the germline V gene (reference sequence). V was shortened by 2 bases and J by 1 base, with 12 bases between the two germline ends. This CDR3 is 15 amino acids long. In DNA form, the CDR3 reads TGTGCCAGCAGCTTAAACCATTATTGGTCCTACGAGCAGTACTTC. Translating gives CASSLNHYWSYEQYF.

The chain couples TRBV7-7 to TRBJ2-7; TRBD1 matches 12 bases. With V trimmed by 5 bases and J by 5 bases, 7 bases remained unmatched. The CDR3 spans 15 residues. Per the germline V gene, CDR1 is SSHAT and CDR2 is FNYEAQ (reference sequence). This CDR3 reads CASSPGTGGWDEQYF. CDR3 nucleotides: TGTGCCAGCAGCCCAGGGACAGGGGGCTGGGACGAGCAGTACTTC.

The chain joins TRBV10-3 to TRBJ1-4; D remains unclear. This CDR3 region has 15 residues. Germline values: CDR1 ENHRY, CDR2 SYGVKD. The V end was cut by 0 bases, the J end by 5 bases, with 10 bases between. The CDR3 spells CAISESVPGNEKLFF. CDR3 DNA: TGTGCCATCAGTGAGTCGGTGCCGGGGAATGAAAAACTGTTTTTT.

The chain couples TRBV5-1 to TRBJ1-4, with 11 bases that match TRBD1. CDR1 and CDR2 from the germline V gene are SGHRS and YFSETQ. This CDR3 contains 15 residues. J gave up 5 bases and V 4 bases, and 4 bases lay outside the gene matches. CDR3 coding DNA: TGCGCCAGCAGCCCGGGGGACAGGGGGAATGAAAAACTGTTTTTT. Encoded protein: CASSPGDRGNEKLFF.

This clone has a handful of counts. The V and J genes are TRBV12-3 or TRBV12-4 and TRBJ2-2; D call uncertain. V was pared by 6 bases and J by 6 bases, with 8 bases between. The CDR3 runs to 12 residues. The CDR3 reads CASSPGSGELFF. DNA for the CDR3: TGTGCCAGCAGCCCCGGGTCCGGGGAGCTGTTTTTT.

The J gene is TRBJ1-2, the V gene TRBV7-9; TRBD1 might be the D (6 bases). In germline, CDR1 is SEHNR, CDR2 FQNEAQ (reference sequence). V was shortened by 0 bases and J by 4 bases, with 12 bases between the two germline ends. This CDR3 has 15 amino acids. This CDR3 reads CASSLALGGLYGYTF. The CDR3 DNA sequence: TGTGCCAGCAGCTTAGCGTTGGGGGGCCTCTATGGCTACACCTTC.